The clone carrying this TCR beta chain has at least ten counts. The data originate from a study of CD8 T cells in ankylosing spondylitis. TCRdb re-analysed the 5' RACE reads in MiXCR, keeping a single row per CDR3 protein. Here the sample spans around 210,000 distinct CDR3 sequences, 7.5% to 9.5% being singletons. CDR3 length: 15 residues. V was clipped by 3 bases and J by 2 bases, with 11 bases between them. Per germline, CDR1 ENHRY and CDR2 SYGVKD. Sequenced sample: blood, either unsorted or a sorted T cell fraction (not recorded which). The gene calls are TRBV10-3 and TRBJ1-5, with D perhaps matching TRBD1 (5 bases). The TCR originated in a female donor with ankylosing spondylitis or in good health (not recorded which). This CDR3 reads CAISDSTDGNQPQHF. CDR3 in DNA: TGTGCCATCAGTGACTCGACAGACGGCAATCAGCCCCAGCATTTT.